The 6 T cell receptor beta chains below come from one sample, sequenced in a study of T-cell memory formation after mild COVID-19. TCRdb reanalysed the 5' RACE reads using MiXCR and keeps one entry per CDR3 protein. The table records 400,000 to 500,000 distinct CDR3 sequences, roughly 20% of them present only once. The sequenced sample was PBMCs or a T cell subset sorted from them (not recorded which). These receptors came from an adult woman who had mild COVID-19 (a few samples of this study predate the infection). Cell type and time point are not known.

V usage is TRBV7-8 and J usage is TRBJ2-7, with D possibly matching TRBD2 (6 bases). Germline CDR1 and CDR2: SGHVS and FQNEAQ. The CDR3 is made up of 16 amino acids. Trimming removed 4 bases at V and 3 bases at J, with 19 bases between. The CDR3 protein is CASSSRSPGVLYEQYF. The CDR3, as DNA: TGTGCCAGCAGCTCCAGAAGTCCGGGGGTCCTCTACGAGCAGTACTTC. Looking up the rest from reference TRBV7-8 and TRBJ2-7 gives the full variable domain: GAGVSQSPRYKVAKRGQDVALRCDPISGHVSLFWYQQALGQGPEFLTYFQNEAQLDKSGLPSDRFFAERPEGSVSTLKIQRTQQEDSAVYLCASSSRSPGVLYEQYFGPGTRLTVT.

V gene TRBV7-9 combines with J gene TRBJ2-4; 12 bases agree with TRBD2. The CDR3 is made up of 18 amino acids. In germline, CDR1 is SEHNR, CDR2 FQNEAQ (reference sequence). V was pared by 6 bases and J by 0 bases, with 9 bases of the junction left unmatched. CDR3 sequence reads: CASSVGLAGSLAKNIQYF. CDR3 nucleotide sequence: TGTGCCAGCAGTGTTGGACTAGCGGGATCCCTAGCCAAAAACATTCAGTACTTC.

This clonotype was counted between two and nine times. The rearrangement joins TRBV5-1 to TRBJ2-3; 7 nucleotides align to TRBD1. V shed 4 bases, J shed 0 bases, and the junction held 8 bases outside the gene matches. The CDR3 spans 16 residues. The germline gives CDR1 SGHRS, CDR2 YFSETQ. The DNA of the CDR3 is TGCGCCAGCAGCGGAACCGGGACAGATAGCACAGATACGCAGTATTTT. Translating gives CASSGTGTDSTDTQYF.

The chain is built from TRBV7-8 and TRBJ1-3; 7 positions agree with TRBD1. This CDR3 spans 16 amino acids. From germline, CDR1 is SGHVS and CDR2 FQNEAQ. Trimming cost V 8 bases and J 0 bases; bases outside gene matches: 10. As DNA, the CDR3 is TGTGCCAGCGGCACGGACAGGAGAAGCTCTGGAAACACCATATATTTT. It codes for CASGTDRRSSGNTIYF.

This chain connects TRBV7-9 to TRBJ1-1, with 7 bases lining up with TRBD1. The length of the CDR3 is 14 residues. Per germline, CDR1 SEHNR and CDR2 FQNEAQ (reference sequence). J was trimmed by 0 bases and V by 5 bases; bases with no gene match: 3. CDR3 residues: CASSQDRMNTEAFF. The CDR3 DNA sequence: TGTGCCAGCAGCCAGGACAGGATGAACACTGAAGCTTTCTTT.

This clonotype has only a few counts. J is TRBJ2-1 and V is TRBV7-3, with 8 bases that match TRBD2. Per the germline V gene, CDR1 is SGHTA and CDR2 is FQGTGA. V dropped 3 bases and J dropped 5; count of bases not matched to a gene: 6. The CDR3 sequence is 15 residues long. CDR3 protein: CASSLRRGDHNEQFF. CDR3 in DNA: TGTGCCAGCAGCTTGAGGCGGGGGGACCACAATGAGCAGTTCTTC.